This TCR beta chain is drawn from a study of blood T cell repertoires in COVID-19 (dated by TCRdb to 2018 to 2020). About the full investigation: Samples covering the acute and convalescent phases of COVID-19 were provided by collaborators in the United States, Italy and Spain. The prospective study material was composed of cDNA or gDNA derived from T cells, B-cell-depleted T cells, or PBMCs. Subjects who had been exposed to COVID-19, were actively infected with it, or had recovered from it provided the deeply sampled blood TCRbeta repertoires that made up the dataset. A freely available public database, intended as a resource for researchers studying the immune response to SARS-CoV-2, is where the repertoires were released. The samples were drawn from two sources: the first 160 participants of the ongoing ImmuneRACE study, and 1,254 subjects contributed by 6 global collaborators. A de-identified subject ID, COVID-19 status, age in years and sex were almost always included in the sample metadata. Where available, HLA class I and class II types were taken from metadata supplied by the sample provider and were not determined by assay-based typing.

Findings and caveats that apply to the study as a whole: The amount of clinical and demographic metadata varied by source and participant and was provided uncurated.

The CDR3 contains 16 residues, cysteine and phenylalanine counted. Only the CDR3 region is kept as DNA, spanning 48 bases read in frame from base 1. Trimming takes 5 bases off V and 0 bases off J; junction bases not matched to a gene: 5. CDR1 and CDR2, per the germline V gene, are SGHTA and FQGNSA. In the prospective study, participants were about 18 to 95 years old, resided in about two dozen geographic areas of the United States, and were enrolled through a virtual design. To assign participants to cohorts, the prospective study relied on clinical history that participants themselves reported in a screening survey and a study questionnaire. A participant counted as exposed if, within 2 weeks of entering the study, that participant had been in contact with someone who had a PCR-confirmed or clinician-diagnosed COVID-19 case. In the prospective study, mobile phlebotomists collected whole blood, serum and a nasopharyngeal or oropharyngeal swab from each participant. Additional blood draws and questionnaires over an approximately 2-month period could optionally be provided by prospective study participants. Before DNA extraction, blood samples from the prospective study were shipped at room temperature or frozen.

The immunoSEQ Assay, a bias-controlled multiplex PCR, was used to amplify TCRbeta CDR3 regions from genomic DNA. The authors processed their data as follows. Within the assay, amplification of reference gene primers was used to estimate how many nucleated cells each sample contained. To quantify the absolute abundance of each unique TCRbeta CDR3 rearrangement, sequence reads were collapsed and filtered. For each sample, productive Simpson clonality was calculated by taking the square root of Simpson's diversity index across productive rearrangements. TCRdb provides this immuneACCESS table in a form limited to in-frame rearrangements. Some clones are lacking; in checked studies, under half of them reflect an unresolved V gene, and why the rest are absent is not known. That table is the source of V, J and clone size, and D and trimming were worked out from the DNA. This sample comprises about 140,000 clones, roughly 83% of them detected only once. The top ten clones comprise approximately 5.3% of the sample.

In regard to this clone: Its specific antigen is unknown. Qualities for individual bases were not recorded, and no much larger clone is one base off.

This receptor chain uses TRBV7-2 and TRBJ1-2; 11 bases in the junction line up with TRBD1. The sequence derives from a man between 65 and 85 years old who had been exposed to COVID-19. What was sequenced was PBMCs or T cells enriched from blood (not recorded which). The CDR3 protein is CASSAGTGGPNYGYTF. The DNA reads as follows: TGTGCCAGCAGCGCCGGGACAGGGGGTCCTAACTATGGCTACACCTTC.